This note documents a single TCR beta chain sequence. The antigen is undetermined. This specimen comes from a study of vaccination effects on CD4 cells after COVID-19. Overall study: Post-vaccine sampling occurred a median 72 days after the second dose. Study-level results: Healthy vaccinees had only 1 of 255 vaccine-induced clones cross-react with common cold coronaviruses.

TCRdb keeps only in-frame clones here, not all; method: immunoSEQ multiplex PCR. In the table there are 75,000 to 100,000 clones, roughly 73% of which are singletons. Sequencing was preceded by expansion of antigen-specific CD4+ T cells with viral peptide pools in the ViraFEST assay. Culture proceeded for under twelve days, and CD4+ T cells were then isolated. Participants were given two doses of BNT162b2 or mRNA-1273 vaccine. Nobody among the vaccine recipients had prior SARS-CoV-2 infection (nucleocapsid antibodies were negative). It was with roughly 10 IU/ml IL-2 and about 9.2 ug/ml peptides that 1.5 million to 2 million PBMC per well were cultured. The sample in question was CD4+ T cells from PBMCs cultured with HCoV-OC43 spike peptides, obtained after COVID-19 vaccination. Noted subset: HCoV-OC43 spike overlapping peptide pool stimulation. This sequence was found in a human donor who received a COVID-19 vaccine.

For the CDR3, the DNA is TGTGCCAGCAGCTTAACGCCGTCAGATTACGGGCAGTTCTTC. Translated: CASSLTPSDYGQFF. V is TRBV7-3 and J is TRBJ2-1; D is unresolved. The CDR3 loop spans 14 amino acids. V lost 0 bases and J lost 12, with 15 bases in between. Per the germline V gene, CDR1 is SGHTA and CDR2 is FQGTGA.